Presented here are 2 T cell receptor beta chains from one specimen sequenced in a study of T cell clonality in common variable immunodeficiency. Generated by immunoSEQ multiplex PCR, the TCRdb table keeps only in-frame clones and is missing some. Listed here are around 19,000 clones without any singletons, the top ten holding under 3%. Their antigen targets remain unknown. The study, taken as a whole, reports: In common variable immunodeficiency, TCR beta chains reportedly carried fewer deletions and N-nucleotide insertions.

Sequenced: peripheral blood mononuclear cells. The receptor set was obtained from a human donor with common variable immunodeficiency.

This clone qualifies as medium-sized. The read ends 3 residues shy of where the CDR3 ends; the end is completed using the germline J gene. The chain combines TRBV4-2 with TRBJ2-5; 8 nucleotides line up with TRBD2. The germline V gene has CDR1 LGHNA and CDR2 YNFKEQ. The CDR3 extends over 20 amino acids. Losses at the gene ends were 4 bases for V and 0 bases for J; bases not matched to a gene: 19. The CDR3 sequence is CASSPGRGSSGVGYQETQYF. The DNA read from the CDR3 is TGTGCCAGCAGCCCCGGAAGGGGGAGTAGCGGGGTTGGTTACCAAGAGACC.

This clone has only a few counts. The CDR3 end lies 3 residues beyond the end of the read and is filled in from the germline J gene. The chain employs TRBV6-2 or TRBV6-3 and TRBJ1-1; D unclear. Germline values: CDR1 MNHEY, CDR2 SVGEGT. The CDR3 has 13 amino acids. V was clipped by 4 bases and J by 0 bases, with 6 bases between them. The CDR3 DNA, read in part, is TGTGCCAGCAGTTGGGCACTGAACACTGAA. Amino acids: CASSWALNTE. The CDR3 as a whole reads CASSWALNTEAFF.